These T cell receptor beta chains were read from a single sample in a study of naive and memory T cell subsets. TCRdb itself ran the 5' RACE reads through MiXCR, one entry per CDR3 protein. This sample has over 25,000 distinct CDR3 sequences, with approximately 22% found just once. The receptors here all came from a female donor in good health. Both conserved end residues are part of each CDR3. The D gene is left open where the match is weak. The size entry is marked missing in some rows and otherwise reads once, few, many or a size class.

J: TRBJ2-3; V: TRBV30; size: many; D: -; CDR3: CAWSPVWGDPRGDTQYF; DNA: TGTGCCTGGAGTCCTGTCTGGGGGGACCCCCGGGGAGATACGCAGTATTTT
J: TRBJ2-7; V: TRBV20-1; size: many; D: -; CDR3: CSARSGKGYEQYF; DNA: TGCAGTGCTAGAAGTGGGAAGGGCTACGAGCAGTACTTC
J: TRBJ1-1; V: TRBV12-3/TRBV12-4; size: many; D: -; CDR3: CASSVLTGNTEAFF; DNA: TGTGCCAGCAGTGTTCTGACAGGTAACACTGAAGCTTTCTTT
J: TRBJ2-5; V: TRBV5-1; size: -; D: -; CDR3: CASSVGSQETQYF; DNA: TGCGCCAGCAGCGTAGGGTCTCAAGAGACCCAGTACTTC
J: TRBJ1-6; V: TRBV20-1; size: few; D: -; CDR3: CSARPGTSYNSPLHF; DNA: TGCAGTGCTAGACCCGGGACTTCCTATAATTCACCCCTCCACTTT
J: TRBJ2-3; V: TRBV20-1; size: -; D: -; CDR3: CSAEGLRTQYF; DNA: TGCAGTGCTGAGGGACTCCGCACGCAGTATTTT
J: TRBJ2-7; V: TRBV20-1; size: -; D: -; CDR3: CSARSLGGSGYEQYF; DNA: TGCAGTGCTAGATCCCTGGGTGGTAGCGGCTACGAGCAGTACTTC
J: TRBJ1-1; V: TRBV20-1; size: many; D: -; CDR3: CSARDMSGTEAFF; DNA: TGCAGTGCTAGAGATATGAGCGGCACTGAAGCTTTCTTT
J: TRBJ2-1; V: TRBV27; size: few; D: -; CDR3: CASSLIEGEQFF; DNA: TGTGCCAGCAGTTTAATTGAGGGTGAGCAGTTCTTC
J: TRBJ2-2; V: TRBV6-4; size: medium-sized; D: -; CDR3: CASSEGDTGELFF; DNA: TGTGCCAGCAGTGAAGGGGACACCGGGGAGCTGTTTTTT
J: TRBJ2-5; V: TRBV5-1; size: few; D: -; CDR3: CASSLIGGRETQYF; DNA: TGCGCCAGCAGCTTGATCGGGGGGCGAGAGACCCAGTACTTC
J: TRBJ2-3; V: TRBV20-1; size: many; D: TRBD2; CDR3: CSATGRISRTDTQYF; DNA: TGCAGTGCTACCGGGAGGATTAGCCGCACAGATACGCAGTATTTT
J: TRBJ2-3; V: TRBV6-4; size: few; D: -; CDR3: CASSVDPTDTQYF; DNA: TGTGCCAGCAGTGTGGATCCCACAGATACGCAGTATTTT
J: TRBJ2-1; V: TRBV6-4; size: medium-sized; D: TRBD2; CDR3: CASSEGLAGDNEQFF; DNA: TGTGCCAGCAGTGAGGGACTAGCGGGGGACAATGAGCAGTTCTTC
J: TRBJ1-3; V: TRBV20-1; size: few; D: -; CDR3: CSANDYPGNTIYF; DNA: TGCAGTGCTAATGATTACCCTGGAAACACCATATATTTT
J: TRBJ1-2; V: TRBV19; size: many; D: -; CDR3: CASMTDTYGYTF; DNA: TGTGCCAGTATGACAGACACTTATGGCTACACCTTC
J: TRBJ2-1; V: TRBV20-1; size: many; D: TRBD2; CDR3: CSASTSGGYNEQFF; DNA: TGCAGTGCTAGTACTAGCGGGGGATACAATGAGCAGTTCTTC
J: TRBJ2-5; V: TRBV20-1; size: medium-sized; D: TRBD1; CDR3: CSARVGTGGQETQYF; DNA: TGCAGTGCTAGGGTCGGGACAGGGGGCCAAGAGACCCAGTACTTC
J: TRBJ2-3; V: TRBV10-3; size: -; D: -; CDR3: CAISGASTDTQYF; DNA: TGTGCCATCTCCGGCGCTAGCACAGATACGCAGTATTTT
J: TRBJ2-7; V: TRBV5-1; size: -; D: -; CDR3: CASSALSHSYEQYF; DNA: TGCGCCAGCTCCGCGCTATCACACTCCTACGAGCAGTACTTC
J: TRBJ2-7; V: TRBV12-2; size: medium-sized; D: -; CDR3: CASRLVGGSSYEQYF; DNA: TGTGCAAGTCGCTTAGTGGGGGGCAGCTCCTACGAGCAGTACTTC
J: TRBJ2-3; V: TRBV6-6; size: -; D: -; CDR3: CASRQLNLSGTDTQYF; DNA: TGTGCCAGCAGGCAACTGAACTTGAGTGGAACAGATACGCAGTATTTT
J: TRBJ1-4; V: TRBV12-3/TRBV12-4; size: many; D: TRBD1; CDR3: CATKYRGSTNEKLFF; DNA: TGTGCCACCAAGTACAGGGGATCAACTAATGAAAAACTGTTTTTT
J: TRBJ2-5; V: TRBV20-1; size: few; D: TRBD1; CDR3: CSAVQGQGETQYF; DNA: TGCAGTGCTGTACAGGGGCAAGGAGAGACCCAGTACTTC
J: TRBJ2-5; V: TRBV7-9; size: many; D: -; CDR3: CASSHGQETQYF; DNA: TGTGCCAGCAGCCACGGGCAAGAGACCCAGTACTTC
J: TRBJ2-3; V: TRBV9; size: many; D: -; CDR3: CASSVEGSTDTQYF; DNA: TGTGCCAGCAGCGTAGAAGGCAGCACAGATACGCAGTATTTT
J: TRBJ1-1; V: TRBV6-5; size: few; D: -; CDR3: CASSYPEGTEAFF; DNA: TGTGCCAGCAGTTACCCGGAGGGGACTGAAGCTTTCTTT
J: TRBJ2-1; V: TRBV5-1; size: once; D: -; CDR3: CASSLAVNGGGEQFF; DNA: TGCGCCAGCAGCTTGGCCGTGAATGGAGGAGGGGAGCAGTTCTTC
J: TRBJ2-7; V: TRBV20-1; size: few; D: -; CDR3: CSARDWGDGYEQYF; DNA: TGCAGTGCTAGAGATTGGGGGGATGGGTACGAGCAGTACTTC
J: TRBJ2-3; V: TRBV29-1; size: few; D: -; CDR3: CSESNPRGFTDTQYF; DNA: TGCAGCGAATCCAATCCCAGGGGATTCACAGATACGCAGTATTTT
J: TRBJ2-2; V: TRBV20-1; size: -; D: -; CDR3: CSASAHNGELFF; DNA: TGCAGTGCTAGCGCACATAACGGGGAGCTGTTTTTT
J: TRBJ2-4; V: TRBV15; size: once; D: -; CDR3: CATSTEGTLAKIIQYF; DNA: TGTGCCACCAGCACAGAGGGAACTTTAGCCAAAATCATTCAGTACTTC
J: TRBJ2-3; V: TRBV29-1; size: -; D: TRBD1; CDR3: CSVVRSAGGLDTQYF; DNA: TGCAGCGTTGTGAGGTCGGCAGGGGGTTTAGATACGCAGTATTTT
J: TRBJ2-1; V: TRBV29-1; size: many; D: -; CDR3: CSGGAGTNEQFF; DNA: TGCAGCGGGGGGGCGGGGACAAATGAGCAGTTCTTC
J: TRBJ1-6; V: TRBV6-5; size: many; D: TRBD1; CDR3: CASLDHRGSPLHF; DNA: TGTGCCAGCTTAGACCACAGGGGTTCACCCCTCCACTTT
J: TRBJ2-4; V: TRBV5-3; size: medium-sized; D: -; CDR3: CARSYGTRGNIQYF; DNA: TGTGCCAGAAGCTACGGGACCCGGGGAAACATTCAGTACTTC
J: TRBJ1-5; V: TRBV18; size: medium-sized; D: -; CDR3: CASSPYRDNQPQHF; DNA: TGTGCCAGCTCACCCTACAGGGACAATCAGCCCCAGCATTTT
J: TRBJ1-1; V: TRBV29-1; size: few; D: TRBD1; CDR3: CSVEEQGGYTEAFF; DNA: TGCAGCGTTGAAGAACAGGGGGGATACACTGAAGCTTTCTTT
J: TRBJ1-1; V: TRBV20-1; size: few; D: -; CDR3: CSARDSGRGGTEAFF; DNA: TGCAGTGCTAGAGATTCAGGCAGGGGAGGCACTGAAGCTTTCTTT
J: TRBJ1-1; V: TRBV20-1; size: -; D: -; CDR3: CSASMQGGTEAFF; DNA: TGCAGTGCTAGTATGCAGGGAGGGACTGAAGCTTTCTTT
J: TRBJ1-1; V: TRBV6-1; size: -; D: -; CDR3: CASSPTRGGEAFF; DNA: TGTGCCAGCAGTCCGACACGGGGTGGGGAAGCTTTCTTT
J: TRBJ1-1; V: TRBV25-1; size: -; D: -; CDR3: CASRRHVEAFF; DNA: TGTGCCAGCAGGAGACACGTCGAAGCTTTCTTT
J: TRBJ2-3; V: TRBV29-1; size: -; D: -; CDR3: CSVHRGQGKDTQYF; DNA: TGCAGCGTTCATCGGGGCCAGGGGAAGGATACGCAGTATTTT
J: TRBJ2-1; V: TRBV29-1; size: -; D: TRBD2; CDR3: CSVWGGGRYNEQFF; DNA: TGCAGCGTATGGGGGGGAGGGCGGTACAATGAGCAGTTCTTC
J: TRBJ1-1; V: TRBV6-6; size: -; D: TRBD1; CDR3: CASIQTPGTVPEAFF; DNA: TGTGCCAGCATCCAAACCCCCGGGACAGTTCCTGAAGCTTTCTTT
J: TRBJ2-7; V: TRBV7-9; size: -; D: -; CDR3: CASSWESSYEQYF; DNA: TGTGCCAGCAGTTGGGAATCGTCCTACGAGCAGTACTTC
J: TRBJ1-4; V: TRBV12-3/TRBV12-4; size: medium-sized; D: TRBD1; CDR3: CASRLTGNNEKLFF; DNA: TGTGCCAGCAGACTGACAGGGAATAATGAAAAACTGTTTTTT
J: TRBJ1-6; V: TRBV7-2; size: many; D: -; CDR3: CASSPQGTADSPLHF; DNA: TGTGCCAGCAGCCCCCAAGGGACGGCGGATTCACCCCTCCACTTT
J: TRBJ1-1; V: TRBV12-3/TRBV12-4; size: medium-sized; D: -; CDR3: CASSLSGEAFF; DNA: TGTGCCAGCAGCCTATCAGGCGAAGCTTTCTTT
J: TRBJ1-3; V: TRBV9; size: -; D: -; CDR3: CASSVEAGHSGNTIYF; DNA: TGTGCCAGCAGCGTAGAGGCAGGCCACTCTGGAAACACCATATATTTT
J: TRBJ2-3; V: TRBV7-2; size: few; D: -; CDR3: CASSSLRTDTQYF; DNA: TGTGCCAGCAGCTCTCTCCGCACAGATACGCAGTATTTT
J: TRBJ2-1; V: TRBV20-1; size: many; D: -; CDR3: CSAWSRSISYNEQFF; DNA: TGCAGTGCTTGGTCCCGGAGTATCTCCTACAATGAGCAGTTCTTC